This T cell receptor beta chain was retrieved from a study of cytomegalovirus exposure and HLA in healthy donors. Study outcomes and limitations: Another analysis was done later, and it associated approximately 18,000 TCR beta sequences with HLA alleles at 0.05 false discovery rate. Being productive about 87% or about 30% of the time was typical of most TCR beta V segments in an earlier analysis. Excluded: some indistinguishable V segments such as TRBV6-2 and TRBV6-3.

V was shortened by 8 bases and J by 4 bases, with 11 bases between the two germline ends. CDR3 size: 12 residues. Germline-derived CDR1 and CDR2 are WSHSY and SAAADI. The PCR contained 60 Vbeta and 13 Jbeta primers. Sequencing used immunoSEQ multiplex PCR; TCRdb keeps in-frame clones, though not all of them. The sample holds some 80,000 clones, more than 60% seen once. Concerning this clone: The antigen is unknown.

The sequence came from a man younger than 35 in good health and CMV-seropositive. The rearrangement uses TRBV10-2 and TRBJ2-5; TRBD2 is a possible D gene (6 bases). Material for sequencing was PBMCs. The CDR3 DNA reads as TGCGCCAGCCGGAGGGCGGGAGAGACCCAGTACTTC. It translates to CASRRAGETQYF.